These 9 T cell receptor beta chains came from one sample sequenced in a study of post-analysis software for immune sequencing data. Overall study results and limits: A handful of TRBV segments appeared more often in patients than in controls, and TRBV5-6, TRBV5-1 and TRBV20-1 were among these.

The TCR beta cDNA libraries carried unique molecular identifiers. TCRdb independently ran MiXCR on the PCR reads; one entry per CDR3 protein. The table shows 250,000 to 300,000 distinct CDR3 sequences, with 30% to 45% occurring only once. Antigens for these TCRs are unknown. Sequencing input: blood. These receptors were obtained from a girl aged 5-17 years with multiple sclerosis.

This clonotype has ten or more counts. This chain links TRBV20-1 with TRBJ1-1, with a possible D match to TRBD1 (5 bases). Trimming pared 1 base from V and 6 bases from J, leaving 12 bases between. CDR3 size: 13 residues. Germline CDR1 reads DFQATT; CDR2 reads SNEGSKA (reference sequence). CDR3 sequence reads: CSARAGREAEAFF. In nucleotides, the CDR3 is TGCAGTGCTAGAGCAGGGCGGGAAGCTGAAGCTTTCTTT.

The CDR3 DNA reads as TGTGCCAGCAGCTTACCGCGGGAGGGCCGGACCGGGGAGCTGTTTTTT. Amino acid sequence: CASSLPREGRTGELFF. The V and J genes are TRBV13 and TRBJ2-2; 9 bases are a match to TRBD2. Germline lookup yields CDR1 PRHDT and CDR2 FYEKMQ (reference sequence). The junction had 6 bases not matched to a gene; V was cut back by 2 bases and J by 5 bases. CDR3 length: 16 residues.

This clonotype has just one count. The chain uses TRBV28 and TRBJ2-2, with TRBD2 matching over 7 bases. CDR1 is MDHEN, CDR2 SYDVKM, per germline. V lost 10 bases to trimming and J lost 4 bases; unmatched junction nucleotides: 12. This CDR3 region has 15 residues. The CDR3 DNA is TGTGCCATCAGGGAAGCGGGGCCGGGCACCGGGGAGCTGTTTTTT. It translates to CAIREAGPGTGELFF.

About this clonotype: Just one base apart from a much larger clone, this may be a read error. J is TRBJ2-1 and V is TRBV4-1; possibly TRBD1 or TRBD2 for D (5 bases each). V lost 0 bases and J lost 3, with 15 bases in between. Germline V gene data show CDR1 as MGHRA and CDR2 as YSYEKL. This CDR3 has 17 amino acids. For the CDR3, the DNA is TGCGCCAGCAGCCAAGAAACGGGGCCGACTAACTACAATGAGCAGTTCTTC. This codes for CASSQETGPTNYNEQFF.

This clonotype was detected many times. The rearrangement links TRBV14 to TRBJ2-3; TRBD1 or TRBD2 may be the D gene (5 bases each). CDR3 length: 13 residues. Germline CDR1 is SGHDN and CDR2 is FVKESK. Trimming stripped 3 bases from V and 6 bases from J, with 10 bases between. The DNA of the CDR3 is TGTGCCAGCAGCCAGGGACGGACGGATACGCAGTATTTT. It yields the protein CASSQGRTDTQYF.

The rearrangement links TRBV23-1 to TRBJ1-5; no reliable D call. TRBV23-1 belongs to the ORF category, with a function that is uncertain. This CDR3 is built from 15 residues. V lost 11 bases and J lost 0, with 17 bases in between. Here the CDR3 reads CAALRKEYSNQPQHF. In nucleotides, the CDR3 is TGCGCCGCCCTCCGGAAGGAATATAGCAATCAGCCCCAGCATTTT.

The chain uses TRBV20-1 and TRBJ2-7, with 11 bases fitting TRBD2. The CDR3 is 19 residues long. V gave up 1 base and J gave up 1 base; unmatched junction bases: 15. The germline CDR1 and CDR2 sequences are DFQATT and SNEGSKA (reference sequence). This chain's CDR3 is CSARGGLEASGRMSYEQYF. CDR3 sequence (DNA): TGCAGTGCTAGAGGGGGGCTAGAGGCTAGCGGGAGGATGTCCTACGAGCAGTACTTC.

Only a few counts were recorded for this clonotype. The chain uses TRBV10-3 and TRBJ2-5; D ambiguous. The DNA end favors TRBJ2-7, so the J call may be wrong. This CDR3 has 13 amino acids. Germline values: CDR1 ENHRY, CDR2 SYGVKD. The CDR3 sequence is CAISEDPTYEQYF. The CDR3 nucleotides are TGTGCCATCAGTGAAGACCCAACCTACGAGCAGTACTTC.

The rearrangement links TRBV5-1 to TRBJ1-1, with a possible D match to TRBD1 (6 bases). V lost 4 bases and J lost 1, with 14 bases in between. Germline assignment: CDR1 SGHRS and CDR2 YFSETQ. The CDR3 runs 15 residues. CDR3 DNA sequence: TGCGCCAGCAGCAGAGAAGGGGGACAGAACACTGAAGCTTTCTTT. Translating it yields CASSREGGQNTEAFF.